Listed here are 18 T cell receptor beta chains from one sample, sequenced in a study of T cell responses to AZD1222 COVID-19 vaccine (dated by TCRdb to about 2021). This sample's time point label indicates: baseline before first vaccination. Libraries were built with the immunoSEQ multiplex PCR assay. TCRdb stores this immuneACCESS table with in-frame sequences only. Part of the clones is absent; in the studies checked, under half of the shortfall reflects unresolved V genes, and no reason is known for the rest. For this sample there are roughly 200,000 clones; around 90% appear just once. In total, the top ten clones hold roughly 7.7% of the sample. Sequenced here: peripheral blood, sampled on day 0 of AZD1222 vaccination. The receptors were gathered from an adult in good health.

Written as DNA, the CDR3 is TGTGCCAGCAGCTTAGCTAGCGGGGGTAATGAGCAGTTCTTC. Protein product: CASSLASGGNEQFF. The rearrangement links TRBV7-3 to TRBJ2-1, with 10 bases lining up with TRBD2. V lost 2 bases to trimming and J lost 7 bases; unmatched junction nucleotides: 2. This CDR3 is built from 14 residues. The germline CDR1 and CDR2 sequences are SGHTA and FQGTGA.

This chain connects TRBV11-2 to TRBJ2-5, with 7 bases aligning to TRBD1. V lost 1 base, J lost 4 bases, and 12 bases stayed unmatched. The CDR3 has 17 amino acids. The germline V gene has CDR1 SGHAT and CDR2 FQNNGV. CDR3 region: CASSLGEGGHGRETQYF. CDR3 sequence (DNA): TGTGCCAGCAGCTTAGGTGAAGGGGGCCATGGTAGAGAGACCCAGTACTTC.

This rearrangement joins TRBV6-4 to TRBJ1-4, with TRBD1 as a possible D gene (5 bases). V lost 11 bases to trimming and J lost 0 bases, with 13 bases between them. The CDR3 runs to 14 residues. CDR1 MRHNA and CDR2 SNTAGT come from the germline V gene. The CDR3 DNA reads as TGTGCCGTCCGAGGGGATGCAACTAATGAAAAACTGTTTTTT. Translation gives CAVRGDATNEKLFF.

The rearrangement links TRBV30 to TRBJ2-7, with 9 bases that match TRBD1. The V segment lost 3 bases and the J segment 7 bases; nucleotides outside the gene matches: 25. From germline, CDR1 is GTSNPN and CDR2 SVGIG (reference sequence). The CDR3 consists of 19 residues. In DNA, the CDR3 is TGTGCCTGGAGGAATTGGGCCGGGACAGGGTCGGTTTCACGGCAAGAGCAGTACTTC. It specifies CAWRNWAGTGSVSRQEQYF. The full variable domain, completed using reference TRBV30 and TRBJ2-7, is SQTIHQWPATLVQPVGSPLSLECTVEGTSNPNLYWYRQAAGRGLQLLFYSVGIGQISSEVPQNLSASRPQDRQFILSSKKLLLSDSGFYLCAWRNWAGTGSVSRQEQYFGPGTRLTVT.

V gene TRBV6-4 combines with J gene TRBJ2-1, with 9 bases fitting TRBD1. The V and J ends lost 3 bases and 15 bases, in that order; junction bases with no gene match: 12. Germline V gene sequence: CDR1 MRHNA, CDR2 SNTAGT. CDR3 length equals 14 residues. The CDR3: CASSDYSGQGKVFF. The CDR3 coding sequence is TGTGCCAGCAGTGATTACTCGGGACAGGGTAAGGTGTTCTTC.

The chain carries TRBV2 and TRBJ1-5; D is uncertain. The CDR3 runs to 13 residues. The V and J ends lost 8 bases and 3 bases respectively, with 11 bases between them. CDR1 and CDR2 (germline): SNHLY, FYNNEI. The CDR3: CASAETHNQPQHF. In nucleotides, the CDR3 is TGTGCCAGCGCGGAGACACACAATCAGCCCCAGCATTTT.

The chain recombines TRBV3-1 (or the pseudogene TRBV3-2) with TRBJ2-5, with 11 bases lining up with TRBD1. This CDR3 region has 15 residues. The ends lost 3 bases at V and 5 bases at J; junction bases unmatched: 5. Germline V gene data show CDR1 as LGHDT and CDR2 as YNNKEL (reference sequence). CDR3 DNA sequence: TGTGCCAGCAGCCAGTGGGACAGGGGGTGGGAGACCCAGTACTTC. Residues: CASSQWDRGWETQYF.

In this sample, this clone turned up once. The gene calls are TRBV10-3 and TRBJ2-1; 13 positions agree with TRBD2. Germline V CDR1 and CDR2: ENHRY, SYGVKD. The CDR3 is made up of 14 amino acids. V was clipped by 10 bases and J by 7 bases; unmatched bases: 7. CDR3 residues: CATHTSGGANEQFF. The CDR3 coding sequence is TGTGCCACCCACACTAGCGGGGGGGCGAATGAGCAGTTCTTC.

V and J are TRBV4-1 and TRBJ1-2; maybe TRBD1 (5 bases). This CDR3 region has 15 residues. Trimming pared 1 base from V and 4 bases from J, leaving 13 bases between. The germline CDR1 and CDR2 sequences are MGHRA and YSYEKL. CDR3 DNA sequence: TGCGCCAGCAGCCAAGTCGGGAGGGGCTCCTATGGCTACACCTTC. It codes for CASSQVGRGSYGYTF.

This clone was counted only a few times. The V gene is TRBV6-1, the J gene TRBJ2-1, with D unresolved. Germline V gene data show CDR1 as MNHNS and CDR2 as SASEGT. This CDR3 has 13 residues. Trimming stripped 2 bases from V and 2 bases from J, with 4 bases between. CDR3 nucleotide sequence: TGTGCCAGCAGTGAATTAACCTACAATGAGCAGTTCTTC. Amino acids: CASSELTYNEQFF.

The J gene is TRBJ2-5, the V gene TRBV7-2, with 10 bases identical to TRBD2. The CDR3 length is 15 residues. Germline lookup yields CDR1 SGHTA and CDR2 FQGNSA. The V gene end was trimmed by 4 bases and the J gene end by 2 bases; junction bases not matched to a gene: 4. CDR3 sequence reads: CASSSLAGAQETQYF. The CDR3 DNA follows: TGTGCCAGCAGCTCGCTAGCGGGGGCGCAAGAGACCCAGTACTTC. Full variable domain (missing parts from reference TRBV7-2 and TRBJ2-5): GAGVSQSPSNKVTEKGKDVELRCDPISGHTALYWYRQSLGQGLEFLIYFQGNSAPDKSGLPSDRFSAERTGGSVSTLTIQRTQQEDSAVYLCASSSLAGAQETQYFGPGTRLLVL.

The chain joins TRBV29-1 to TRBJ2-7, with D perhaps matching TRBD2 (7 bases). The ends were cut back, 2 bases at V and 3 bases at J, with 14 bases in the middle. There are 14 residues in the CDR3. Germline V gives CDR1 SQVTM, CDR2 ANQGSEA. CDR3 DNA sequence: TGCAGCGTTGAACTAGGGCGGGGGCTCTACGAGCAGTACTTC. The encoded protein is CSVELGRGLYEQYF.

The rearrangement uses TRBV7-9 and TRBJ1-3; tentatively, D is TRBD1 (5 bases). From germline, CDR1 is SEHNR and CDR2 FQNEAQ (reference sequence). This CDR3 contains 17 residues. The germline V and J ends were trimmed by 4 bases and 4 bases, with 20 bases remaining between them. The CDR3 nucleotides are TGTGCCAGCAGCTACGAAATCGGGAGACAGCGCGGAAACACCATATATTTT. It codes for CASSYEIGRQRGNTIYF.

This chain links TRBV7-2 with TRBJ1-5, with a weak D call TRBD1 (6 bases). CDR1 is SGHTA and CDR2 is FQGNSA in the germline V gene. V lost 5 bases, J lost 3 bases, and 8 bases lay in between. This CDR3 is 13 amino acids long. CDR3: CASSRDNNQPQHF. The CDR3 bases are TGTGCCAGCAGCCGGGACAACAATCAGCCCCAGCATTTT. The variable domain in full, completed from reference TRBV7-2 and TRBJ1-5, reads GAGVSQSPSNKVTEKGKDVELRCDPISGHTALYWYRQSLGQGLEFLIYFQGNSAPDKSGLPSDRFSAERTGGSVSTLTIQRTQQEDSAVYLCASSRDNNQPQHFGDGTRLSIL.

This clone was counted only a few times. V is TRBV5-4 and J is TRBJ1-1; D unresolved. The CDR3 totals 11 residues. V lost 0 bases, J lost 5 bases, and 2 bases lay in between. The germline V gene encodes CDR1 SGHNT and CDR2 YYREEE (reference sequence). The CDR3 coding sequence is TGTGCCAGCAGCTTGGAAACTGAAGCTTTCTTT. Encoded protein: CASSLETEAFF.

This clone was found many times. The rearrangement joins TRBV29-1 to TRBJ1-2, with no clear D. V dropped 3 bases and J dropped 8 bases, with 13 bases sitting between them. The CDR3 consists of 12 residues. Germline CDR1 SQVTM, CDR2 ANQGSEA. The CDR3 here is CSVDEADQGYTF. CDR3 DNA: TGCAGCGTTGATGAGGCGGATCAGGGCTACACCTTC. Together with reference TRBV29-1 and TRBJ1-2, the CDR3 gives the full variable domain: SAVISQKPSRDICQRGTSLTIQCQVDSQVTMMFWYRQQPGQSLTLIATANQGSEATYESGFVIDKFPISRPNLTFSTLTVSNMSPEDSSIYLCSVDEADQGYTFGSGTRLTVV.

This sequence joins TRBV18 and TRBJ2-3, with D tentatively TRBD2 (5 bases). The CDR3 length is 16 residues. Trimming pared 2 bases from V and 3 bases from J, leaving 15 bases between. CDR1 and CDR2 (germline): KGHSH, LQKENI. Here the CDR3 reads CASSPTGGGSTDTQYF. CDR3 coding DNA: TGTGCCAGCTCACCAACGGGTGGTGGGAGTACAGATACGCAGTATTTT.

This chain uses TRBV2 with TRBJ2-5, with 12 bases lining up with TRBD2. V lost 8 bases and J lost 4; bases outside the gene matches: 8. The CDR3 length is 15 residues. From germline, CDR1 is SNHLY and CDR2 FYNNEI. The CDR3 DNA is TGTGCCAGCGCCGGACTAGCGGGGATCGTAGAGACCCAGTACTTC. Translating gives CASAGLAGIVETQYF.